Listed here are 14 T cell receptor beta chains from one sample, sequenced in a study of T cells in Graves' hyperthyroidism and ophthalmopathy. The TCR beta CDR3 regions underwent amplification using RNA transcripts as the source. The HTBI primer set served for first-round RT-PCR of the TCR CDR3. TCRdb processed the multiplex PCR reads anew with MiXCR; each CDR3 protein has one entry. The sample holds about 110,000 distinct CDR3 sequences, 15% to 20% seen once. What was sequenced was blood. These receptors all come from a woman in her 50s with Graves' hyperthyroidism.

This clonotype was seen many times. The chain carries TRBV12-3 or TRBV12-4 and TRBJ2-1, with D unresolved. Trimming shortened V by 3 bases and J by 5 bases, and 14 bases separated the two germline ends. The CDR3 is 15 residues long. Here the CDR3 reads CASSFRTSAHNEQFF. The CDR3 coding sequence is TGTGCCAGCAGTTTCAGGACCTCCGCCCACAATGAGCAGTTCTTC.

This clonotype came up many times. J is TRBJ2-3 and V is TRBV3-1; D gene unclear. Germline assignment: CDR1 LGHDT and CDR2 YNNKEL (reference sequence). V was clipped by 5 bases and J by 3 bases, with 9 bases between them. The CDR3 runs 13 residues. The CDR3 spells CASSYRRTDTQYF. The CDR3 coding sequence is TGTGCCAGCAGCTACAGAAGGACAGATACGCAGTATTTT.

This clonotype has ten or more counts. The V and J genes are TRBV28 and TRBJ2-5, with D possibly matching TRBD2 (6 bases). The V and J ends lost 1 base and 1 base respectively, with 13 bases between them. Germline V gives CDR1 MDHEN, CDR2 SYDVKM. The CDR3 length is 16 residues. Here the CDR3 reads CASSLFRELLQETQYF. The DNA for the CDR3 is TGTGCCAGCAGTTTATTCCGGGAGCTGCTCCAAGAGACCCAGTACTTC.

There are many counts of this clonotype. V gene TRBV15 combines with J gene TRBJ1-5, with D unresolved. With 0 bases removed from V and 4 bases from J, the gap between germline ends came to 4 bases. Germline V gene sequence: CDR1 LNHNV, CDR2 YYDKDF (reference sequence). This CDR3 has 13 residues. The CDR3 loop reads CATSRDGNQPQHF. The CDR3 bases are TGTGCCACCAGCAGAGATGGGAATCAGCCCCAGCATTTT.

This clonotype has ten or more counts. The genes are TRBV5-5 and TRBJ2-7; 11 bases match TRBD1. The germline gives CDR1 SGHKS, CDR2 YYEKEE (reference sequence). V gave up 2 bases and J gave up 4 bases; unmatched junction bases: 2. The CDR3 covers 14 residues. CDR3 in amino acids: CASSFGDRGYEQYF. The CDR3 nucleotides read TGTGCCAGCAGCTTCGGGGACAGGGGGTACGAGCAGTACTTC. Supplemented by reference TRBV5-5 and TRBJ2-7, the full variable domain reads DAGVTQSPTHLIKTRGQQVTLRCSPISGHKSVSWYQQVLGQGPQFIFQYYEKEERGRGNFPDRFSARQFPNYSSELNVNALLLGDSALYLCASSFGDRGYEQYFGPGTRLTVT.

This clonotype was seen at least ten times. V is TRBV10-3 and J is TRBJ1-2, with D uncertain. The V end lost 2 bases, the J end lost 8 bases, and 6 bases lay between the germline ends. This CDR3 is 11 amino acids long. CDR1 and CDR2 from the germline V gene are ENHRY and SYGVKD. As DNA, the CDR3 is TGTGCCATCAGTGAGGTTCGCGGCTACACCTTC. Translation gives CAISEVRGYTF.

This rearrangement joins TRBV11-2 to TRBJ2-1; D gene ambiguous. Trimming stripped 1 base from V and 7 bases from J, with 17 bases between. This CDR3 is built from 16 residues. The germline V gene encodes CDR1 SGHAT and CDR2 FQNNGV. The CDR3 DNA reads as TGTGCCAGCAGCTTAGTTCGCGCCCTAGGGTTGAATGAGCAGTTCTTC. Translated, it gives CASSLVRALGLNEQFF.

This clonotype has ten or more counts. The chain employs TRBV6-1 and TRBJ2-1, with 9 nucleotides matching TRBD1. V lost 5 bases, J lost 8 bases, and 10 bases stayed unmatched. This CDR3 region has 15 residues. The germline CDR1 and CDR2 sequences are MNHNS and SASEGT. In nucleotides, the CDR3 is TGTGCCAGCAGTAAAGGGGACAGGGCTATCCATGAGCAGTTCTTC. It yields the protein CASSKGDRAIHEQFF.

This clonotype was recorded only once. This could be a read error, since a much larger clone is one nucleotide away. J is TRBJ2-7 and V is TRBV9; 12 bases fit TRBD2. The last part of the DNA fits TRBJ2-1 better; the J call may be wrong. This CDR3 spans 15 amino acids. CDR1 and CDR2 (germline): SGDLS, YYNGEE. The CDR3 loop reads CASSETSGRSYEQFF. In nucleotides, the CDR3 is TGTGCCAGCAGCGAAACTAGCGGGAGGAGCTACGAGCAGTTCTTC.

V gene TRBV12-3 or TRBV12-4 combines with J gene TRBJ2-3; maybe TRBD1 (5 bases). The CDR3 is 14 residues long. The V gene lost 7 bases and the J gene lost 0 bases, with 11 bases spanning the gap. This CDR3 is CASTLGHSTDTQYF. The CDR3 DNA is TGTGCCAGCACCTTGGGGCATAGCACAGATACGCAGTATTTT.

Ten or more counts support this clonotype. The chain carries TRBV27 and TRBJ2-3; D not resolved. The CDR3 extends over 14 amino acids. CDR1 and CDR2 from the germline V gene are MNHEY and SMNVEV (reference sequence). V was clipped by 3 bases and J by 5 bases, with 12 bases between them. In nucleotides, the CDR3 is TGTGCCAGCAGTTTTAGTAACGGAGAAGATACGCAGTATTTT. This sequence encodes CASSFSNGEDTQYF.

The chain carries TRBV6-1 and TRBJ2-7; the D is unclear. The CDR3 runs 13 residues. V shed 6 bases and J shed 4 bases, with 13 bases lying between them. Germline CDR1 MNHNS, CDR2 SASEGT. The CDR3 DNA reads TGTGCCAGCAGCCATTACCCTGAGTACGAGCAGTACTTC. Amino acids: CASSHYPEYEQYF.

The genes are TRBV7-3 and TRBJ2-5; the D gene could be TRBD1 or TRBD2 (6 bases each). Trimming shortened V by 1 base and J by 5 bases, and 11 bases separated the two germline ends. The V gene's germline CDR1 is SGHTA and CDR2 FQGTGA. This CDR3 has 14 residues. The CDR3 loop reads CASSLRGGRETQYF. DNA for the CDR3: TGTGCCAGCAGCTTAAGAGGGGGGCGCGAGACCCAGTACTTC.

The table lists this clonotype with many counts. The rearrangement links TRBV20-1 to TRBJ1-2; no reliable D call. The V end was cut by 3 bases, the J end by 8 bases, with 10 bases between. Germline CDR1 and CDR2: DFQATT and SNEGSKA (reference sequence). This CDR3 contains 11 residues. In DNA form, the CDR3 reads TGCAGTGCTAGTTCGGTGATCGGCTACACCTTC. Protein product: CSASSVIGYTF.